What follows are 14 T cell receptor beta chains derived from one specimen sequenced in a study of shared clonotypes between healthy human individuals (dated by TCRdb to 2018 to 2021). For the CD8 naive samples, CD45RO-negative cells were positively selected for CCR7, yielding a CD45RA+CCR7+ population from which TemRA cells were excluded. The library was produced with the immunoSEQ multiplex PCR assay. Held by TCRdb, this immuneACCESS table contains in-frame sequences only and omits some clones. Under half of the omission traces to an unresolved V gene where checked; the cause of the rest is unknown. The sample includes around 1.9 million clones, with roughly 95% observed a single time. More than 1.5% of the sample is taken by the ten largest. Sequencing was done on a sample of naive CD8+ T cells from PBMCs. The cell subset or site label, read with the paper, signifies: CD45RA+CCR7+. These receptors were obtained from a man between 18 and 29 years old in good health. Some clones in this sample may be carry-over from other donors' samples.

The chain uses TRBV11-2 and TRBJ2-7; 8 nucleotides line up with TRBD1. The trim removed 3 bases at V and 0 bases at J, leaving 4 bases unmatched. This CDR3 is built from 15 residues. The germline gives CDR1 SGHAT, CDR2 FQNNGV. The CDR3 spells CASSFGDRSSYEQYF. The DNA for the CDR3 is TGTGCCAGCAGCTTTGGGGACAGGAGCTCCTACGAGCAGTACTTC.

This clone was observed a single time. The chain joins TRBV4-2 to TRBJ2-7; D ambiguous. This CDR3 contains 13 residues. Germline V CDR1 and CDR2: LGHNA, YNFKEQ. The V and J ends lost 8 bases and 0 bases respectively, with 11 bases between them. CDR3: CASSPHVSYEQYF. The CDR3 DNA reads TGTGCCAGCTCCCCCCATGTCTCCTACGAGCAGTACTTC.

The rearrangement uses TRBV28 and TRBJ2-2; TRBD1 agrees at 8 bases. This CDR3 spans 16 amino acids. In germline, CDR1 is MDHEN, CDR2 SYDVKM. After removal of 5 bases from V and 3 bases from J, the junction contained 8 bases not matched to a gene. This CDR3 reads CASSPLRGRHTGELFF. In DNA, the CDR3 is TGTGCCAGCAGTCCTCTCAGGGGGCGTCACACCGGGGAGCTGTTTTTT.

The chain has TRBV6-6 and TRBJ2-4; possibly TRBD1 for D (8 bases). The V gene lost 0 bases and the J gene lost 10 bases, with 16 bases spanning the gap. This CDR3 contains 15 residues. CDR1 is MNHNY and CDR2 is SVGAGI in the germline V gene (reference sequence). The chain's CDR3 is CASSYSIQGEGIQYF. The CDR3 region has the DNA TGTGCCAGCAGTTACTCGATACAGGGGGAGGGTATTCAGTACTTC.

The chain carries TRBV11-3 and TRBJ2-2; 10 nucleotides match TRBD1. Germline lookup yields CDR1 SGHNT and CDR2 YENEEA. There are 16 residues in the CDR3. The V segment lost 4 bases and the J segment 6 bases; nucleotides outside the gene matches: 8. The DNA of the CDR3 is TGTGCCAGCAGCTCCCGAGGACAGGGGGTAGCCGGGGAGCTGTTTTTT. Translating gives CASSSRGQGVAGELFF.

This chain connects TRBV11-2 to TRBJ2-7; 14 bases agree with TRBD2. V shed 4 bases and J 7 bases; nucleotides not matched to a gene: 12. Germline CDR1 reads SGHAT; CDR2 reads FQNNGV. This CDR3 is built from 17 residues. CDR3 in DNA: TGTGCCAGCAGCTCTCATCTACCGGGACTAGCGGGAGTTGAGCAGTACTTC. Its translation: CASSSHLPGLAGVEQYF. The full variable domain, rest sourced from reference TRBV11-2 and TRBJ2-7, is EAGVAQSPRYKIIEKRQSVAFWCNPISGHATLYWYQQILGQGPKLLIQFQNNGVVDDSQLPKDRFSAERLKGVDSTLKIQPAKLEDSAVYLCASSSHLPGLAGVEQYFGPGTRLTVT.

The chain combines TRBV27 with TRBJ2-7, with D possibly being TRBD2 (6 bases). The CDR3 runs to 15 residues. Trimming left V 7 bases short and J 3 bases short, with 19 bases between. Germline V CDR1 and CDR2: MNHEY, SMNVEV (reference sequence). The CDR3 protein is CASKVLSGAGYEQYF. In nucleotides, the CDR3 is TGTGCCAGCAAAGTCCTTAGCGGAGCGGGCTACGAGCAGTACTTC.

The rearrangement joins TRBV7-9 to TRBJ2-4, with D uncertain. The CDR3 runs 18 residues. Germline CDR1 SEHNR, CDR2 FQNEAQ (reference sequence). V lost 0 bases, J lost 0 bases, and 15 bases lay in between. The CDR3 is CASSLAGRESLAKNIQYF. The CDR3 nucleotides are TGTGCCAGCAGCTTAGCCGGTCGCGAGAGCCTAGCCAAAAACATTCAGTACTTC. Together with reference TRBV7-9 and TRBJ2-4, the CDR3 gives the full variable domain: DTGVSQNPRHKITKRGQNVTFRCDPISEHNRLYWYRQTLGQGPEFLTYFQNEAQLEKSRLLSDRFSAERPKGSFSTLEIQRTEQGDSAMYLCASSLAGRESLAKNIQYFGAGTRLSVL.

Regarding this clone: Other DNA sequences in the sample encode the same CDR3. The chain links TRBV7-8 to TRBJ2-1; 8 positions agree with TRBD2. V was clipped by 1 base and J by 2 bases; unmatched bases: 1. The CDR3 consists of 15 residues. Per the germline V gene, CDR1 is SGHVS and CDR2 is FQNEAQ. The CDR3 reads CASSLDGRAYNEQFF. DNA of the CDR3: TGTGCCAGCAGCTTAGACGGGAGGGCCTACAATGAGCAGTTCTTC. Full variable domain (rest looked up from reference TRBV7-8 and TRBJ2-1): GAGVSQSPRYKVAKRGQDVALRCDPISGHVSLFWYQQALGQGPEFLTYFQNEAQLDKSGLPSDRFFAERPEGSVSTLKIQRTQQEDSAVYLCASSLDGRAYNEQFFGPGTRLTVL.

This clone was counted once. The CDR3 reads CASSLLPGYSEGETQYF. CDR3 in DNA: TGTGCCAGCAGCCTACTCCCGGGATATTCCGAGGGAGAGACCCAGTACTTC. V is TRBV28 and J is TRBJ2-5, with D tentatively TRBD2 (5 bases). Trimming pared 6 bases from V and 4 bases from J, leaving 24 bases between. There are 17 residues in the CDR3. Germline V gene data show CDR1 as MDHEN and CDR2 as SYDVKM.

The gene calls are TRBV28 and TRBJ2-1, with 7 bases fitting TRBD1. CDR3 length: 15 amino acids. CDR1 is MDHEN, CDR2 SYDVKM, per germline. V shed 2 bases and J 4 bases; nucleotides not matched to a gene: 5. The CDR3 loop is CASSLGAGGYNEQFF. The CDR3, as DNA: TGTGCCAGCAGTTTAGGTGCAGGGGGTTACAATGAGCAGTTCTTC.

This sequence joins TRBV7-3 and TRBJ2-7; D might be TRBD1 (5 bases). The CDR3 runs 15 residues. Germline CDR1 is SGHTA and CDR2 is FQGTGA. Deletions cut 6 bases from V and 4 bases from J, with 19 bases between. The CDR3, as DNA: TGTGCCAGCAGTCCCCAGGGTTCAGGCTGGTACGAGCAGTACTTC. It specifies CASSPQGSGWYEQYF. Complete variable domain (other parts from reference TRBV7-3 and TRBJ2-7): GAGVSQTPSNKVTEKGKYVELRCDPISGHTALYWYRQSLGQGPEFLIYFQGTGAADDSGLPNDRFFAVRPEGSVSTLKIQRTERGDSAVYLCASSPQGSGWYEQYFGPGTRLTVT.

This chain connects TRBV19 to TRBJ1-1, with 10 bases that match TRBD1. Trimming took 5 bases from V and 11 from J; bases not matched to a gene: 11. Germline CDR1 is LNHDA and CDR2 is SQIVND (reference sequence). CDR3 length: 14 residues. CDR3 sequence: CASSSSTGGLLAFF. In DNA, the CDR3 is TGTGCCAGTAGTTCCTCGACAGGGGGCCTTTTGGCTTTCTTT.

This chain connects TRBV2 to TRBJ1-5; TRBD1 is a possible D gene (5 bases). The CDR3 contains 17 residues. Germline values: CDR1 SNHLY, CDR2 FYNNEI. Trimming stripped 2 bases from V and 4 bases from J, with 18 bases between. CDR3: CASSERPREDTNQPQHF. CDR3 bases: TGTGCCAGCAGTGAAAGGCCCCGTGAGGACACAAATCAGCCCCAGCATTTT.